The 7 T cell receptor beta chains reported below all come from one sample, sequenced in a study of control samples from healthy donors and cancer patients. Data came from immunoSEQ multiplex PCR; TCRdb stores just in-frame clones and leaves some out. The sample has about 82,000 clones; 85% to 95% are singletons. Specimen: blood. The origin of the receptors is a woman younger than 30 in good health.

The CDR3 DNA reads as TGTGCCAGCTCATCTACAGGGGTAGGCGAAAAACTGTTTTTT. Translated: CASSSTGVGEKLFF. This chain connects TRBV18 to TRBJ1-4; the match to TRBD1 covers 7 bases. The CDR3 length is 14 residues. Germline V lookup: CDR1 KGHSH, CDR2 LQKENI. Trimming at V came to 5 bases and at J to 8 bases, leaving 8 bases not matched to a gene.

The J gene is TRBJ1-4, the V gene TRBV2, with 8 positions matching TRBD1. CDR1 and CDR2 (germline): SNHLY, FYNNEI. This CDR3 has 15 amino acids. Trimming took 6 bases from V and 6 from J; bases not matched to a gene: 9. The CDR3, as DNA: TGTGCCAGCAGCGAAAGGACAGGGCTGGATGAAAAACTGTTTTTT. It encodes CASSERTGLDEKLFF.

The CDR3 is CASSPVGNEQFF. For the CDR3, the DNA is TGTGCCAGCAGCCCGGTTGGCAATGAGCAGTTCTTC. This rearrangement joins TRBV3-1 (or the pseudogene TRBV3-2) to TRBJ2-1; no clear D. The ends were cut back, 4 bases at V and 6 bases at J, with 7 bases in the middle. The CDR3 has 12 amino acids. In germline, CDR1 is LGHDT, CDR2 YNNKEL (reference sequence).

The gene calls are TRBV5-5 and TRBJ1-2; D is perhaps TRBD1 (6 bases). Germline V gene sequence: CDR1 SGHKS, CDR2 YYEKEE (reference sequence). This CDR3 has 15 residues. V lost 0 bases and J 2 bases, leaving 11 bases between the germline ends. This CDR3 is CASSLGNQGNYGYTF. In DNA form, the CDR3 reads TGTGCCAGCAGCTTGGGCAATCAGGGGAACTATGGCTACACCTTC.

The chain joins TRBV7-6 to TRBJ1-1; 7 bases agree with TRBD1. The CDR3 totals 13 residues. The V segment lost 5 bases and the J segment 4 bases; nucleotides outside the gene matches: 4. Germline V gene data show CDR1 as SGHVS and CDR2 as FNYEAQ. The CDR3 reads CASSDRDGTEAFF. The CDR3 DNA sequence: TGTGCCAGCAGCGACAGGGATGGCACTGAAGCTTTCTTT. Full variable domain (outside the CDR3, taken from reference TRBV7-6 and TRBJ1-1): GAGVSQSPRYKVTKRGQDVALRCDPISGHVSLYWYRQALGQGPEFLTYFNYEAQQDKSGLPNDRFSAERPEGSISTLTIQRTEQRDSAMYRCASSDRDGTEAFFGQGTRLTVV.

The gene calls are TRBV5-8 and TRBJ2-7, with 9 bases aligning to TRBD1. The germline gives CDR1 SGHTS, CDR2 YDEGEE. V was clipped by 4 bases and J by 0 bases; unmatched bases: 5. CDR3 length equals 15 residues. The CDR3 coding sequence is TGTGCCAGCAGCCGCACAGGGGGCCGCTCCTACGAGCAGTACTTC. Its protein is CASSRTGGRSYEQYF.

The V and J genes are TRBV27 and TRBJ1-4; D is uncertain. The germline V and J ends were trimmed by 3 bases and 7 bases, with 15 bases remaining between them. Germline V CDR1 and CDR2: MNHEY, SMNVEV (reference sequence). There are 15 residues in the CDR3. Here the CDR3 reads CASSFADAGGEKLFF. The DNA for the CDR3 is TGTGCCAGCAGTTTTGCTGACGCGGGCGGTGAAAAACTGTTTTTT.